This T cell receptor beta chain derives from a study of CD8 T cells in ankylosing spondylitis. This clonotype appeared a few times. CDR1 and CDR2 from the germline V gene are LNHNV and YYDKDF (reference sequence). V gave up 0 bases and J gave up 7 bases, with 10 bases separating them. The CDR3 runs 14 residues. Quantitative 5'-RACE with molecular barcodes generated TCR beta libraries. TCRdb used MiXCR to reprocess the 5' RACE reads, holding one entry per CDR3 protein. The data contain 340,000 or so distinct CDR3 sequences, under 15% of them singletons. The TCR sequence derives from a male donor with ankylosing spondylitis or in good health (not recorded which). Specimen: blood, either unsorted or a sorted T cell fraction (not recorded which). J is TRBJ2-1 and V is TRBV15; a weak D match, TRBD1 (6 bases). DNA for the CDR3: TGTGCCACCAGCAGAGATGTAGGGGGAAATGAGCAGTTCTTC. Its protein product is CATSRDVGGNEQFF.